The clone carrying this T cell receptor (beta chain) was seen only a few times. Its antigen is not identified. This entry is derived from a study of human T cells and chemical hapten exposure. Regarding the study as a whole: Each of the donors had alopecia, so their immune responses may not resemble those of healthy people.

Using its own MiXCR run on the RACE reads, TCRdb lists one record per CDR3 protein. The sample lists 85,000 to 120,000 distinct CDR3 sequences, about 12% seen once, with around 1.5% in the top ten. The time point here: pre-sensitization, week 0. As for treatment: therapeutic diphenylcyclopropenone sensitization with weekly scalp DPC. CDR3 length: 19 residues. This TCR derives from a woman aged 45-65 years with alopecia areata. Some clones in this sample may be carry-over from other donors' samples. The starting material was whole blood, obtained in connection with sensitization to the hapten diphenylcyclopropenone (DPC). V usage is TRBV21-1 and J usage is TRBJ2-1; TRBD2 reflects the table's D call only, with no check against the DNA. TRBV21-1 is a pseudogene segment. The CDR3 here is CASSKGQVAGVGSYNEQFF. The DNA for the CDR3 is TGTGCCAGCAGCAAGGGTCAGGTAGCGGGAGTAGGGTCCTACAATGAGCAGTTCTTC.